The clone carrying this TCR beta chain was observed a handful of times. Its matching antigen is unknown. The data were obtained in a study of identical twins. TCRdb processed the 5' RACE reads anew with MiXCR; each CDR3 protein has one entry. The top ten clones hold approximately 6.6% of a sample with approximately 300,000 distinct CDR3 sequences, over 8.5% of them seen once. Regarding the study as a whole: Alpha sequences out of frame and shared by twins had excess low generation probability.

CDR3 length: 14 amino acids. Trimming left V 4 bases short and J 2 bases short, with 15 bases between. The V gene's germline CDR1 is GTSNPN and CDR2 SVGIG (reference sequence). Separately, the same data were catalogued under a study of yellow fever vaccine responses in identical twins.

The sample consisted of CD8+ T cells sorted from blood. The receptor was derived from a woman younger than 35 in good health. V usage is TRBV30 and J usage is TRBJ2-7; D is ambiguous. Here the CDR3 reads CAWKNATSPYEQYF. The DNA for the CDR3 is TGTGCCTGGAAGAACGCCACTTCCCCCTACGAGCAGTACTTC.